What follows are 25 T cell receptor beta chains derived from one specimen sequenced in a study of blood T cell repertoires in COVID-19 (dated by TCRdb to 2019 to 2021). Preparation of the library involved the immunoSEQ multiplex PCR assay. The source is immuneACCESS, and TCRdb retained only in-frame sequences with V and J called. Part of the clones is not carried over; for the studies checked, unresolved V genes explain less than half of this, and the remainder is unexplained. The sample table lists 210,000 or so clones, roughly 88% of them with a count of one. Clones ranked in the top ten supply more than 3% of the sample. Sample: PBMCs or T cells enriched from blood (not recorded which). The origin of the receptors is a woman in her 30s who had been exposed to COVID-19.

The V call is TRBV6-5, the J call TRBJ1-3; 9 positions agree with TRBD1. This CDR3 spans 15 amino acids. V lost 5 bases and J lost 3; bases outside the gene matches: 5. Germline CDR1 reads MNHEY; CDR2 reads SVGAGI. CDR3 sequence (DNA): TGTGCCAGCAGTCCACAGGGGGCAAGTGGAAACACCATATATTTT. Translating it yields CASSPQGASGNTIYF.

This clone came up once. The V call is TRBV13, the J call TRBJ2-2; the D gene is possibly TRBD1 (6 bases). The V end was cut by 8 bases, the J end by 0 bases, with 16 bases between. The CDR3 spans 16 residues. The germline V gene has CDR1 PRHDT and CDR2 FYEKMQ (reference sequence). CDR3 DNA: TGTGCCAGCGCCACCCCCGCAGGGGCGAACACCGGGGAGCTGTTTTTT. Translated, it gives CASATPAGANTGELFF. The full variable domain, in which reference TRBV13 and TRBJ2-2 provide the parts outside the CDR3, is AAGVIQSPRHLIKEKRETATLKCYPIPRHDTVYWYQQGPGQDPQFLISFYEKMQSDKGSIPDRFSAQQFSDYHSELNMSSLELGDSALYFCASATPAGANTGELFFGEGSRLTVL.

The V call is TRBV5-1, the J call TRBJ2-7, with a weak D call TRBD2 (5 bases). V was shortened by 0 bases and J by 2 bases, with 15 bases between the two germline ends. This CDR3 comprises 16 residues. The germline V gene has CDR1 SGHRS and CDR2 YFSETQ. This CDR3 is CASSLERLGVTYEQYF. CDR3 coding DNA: TGCGCCAGCAGCTTGGAAAGGCTCGGGGTTACCTACGAGCAGTACTTC.

The CDR3 nucleotides are TGTGCCAGCAGCCCCCTAGCGGGAGGGCCTCGAGGGGCAGATACGCAGTATTTT. This translates into CASSPLAGGPRGADTQYF. V usage is TRBV4-2 and J usage is TRBJ2-3, with 12 bases lining up with TRBD2. CDR3 length: 18 amino acids. Trimming removed 4 bases from V and 4 bases from J; junction bases left unmatched: 12. CDR1 and CDR2 from the germline V gene are LGHNA and YNFKEQ.

This chain uses TRBV4-1 with TRBJ2-5, with 7 positions matching TRBD1. V dropped 5 bases and J dropped 5; count of bases not matched to a gene: 11. The germline V gene encodes CDR1 MGHRA and CDR2 YSYEKL. The CDR3 is 15 amino acids. The CDR3 coding sequence is TGCGCCAGCAGCAAAGGGTCCAAACAGGGGGAGACCCAGTACTTC. It yields the protein CASSKGSKQGETQYF.

The chain has TRBV6-5 and TRBJ2-7, with 9 positions matching TRBD1. The CDR3 consists of 15 residues. Losses at the gene ends were 2 bases for V and 6 bases for J; bases not matched to a gene: 8. Germline V gene lookup returns CDR1 MNHEY and CDR2 SVGAGI. The CDR3 region is CASSYTRQGVGEQYF. CDR3 sequence (DNA): TGTGCCAGCAGTTACACTCGACAGGGGGTTGGCGAGCAGTACTTC.

This clone was seen once. This chain connects TRBV27 to TRBJ1-5; 9 bases fit TRBD1. The CDR3 contains 14 residues. After removal of 6 bases from V and 3 bases from J, the junction contained 3 bases not matched to a gene. Germline-derived CDR1 and CDR2 are MNHEY and SMNVEV (reference sequence). The CDR3 protein is CASRQGASNQPQHF. CDR3 nucleotides: TGTGCCAGCAGACAGGGGGCCTCCAATCAGCCCCAGCATTTT.

The chain is built from TRBV4-1 and TRBJ2-7; D is ambiguous. The CDR3 sequence is 15 residues long. CDR1 is MGHRA and CDR2 is YSYEKL in the germline V gene. The V and J ends lost 0 bases and 3 bases respectively, with 12 bases between them. CDR3 amino acids: CASSQEVVAFYEQYF. Here the CDR3 DNA reads TGCGCCAGCAGCCAAGAGGTAGTTGCCTTCTACGAGCAGTACTTC.

The gene calls are TRBV9 and TRBJ2-1, with TRBD2 as a possible D gene (5 bases). Germline CDR1 is SGDLS and CDR2 is YYNGEE. V lost 0 bases and J 7 bases, leaving 11 bases between the germline ends. This CDR3 is 14 amino acids long. The CDR3 protein is CASSVDGIRNEQFF. The CDR3 nucleotides read TGTGCCAGCAGCGTAGACGGGATTAGGAATGAGCAGTTCTTC.

This sequence joins TRBV4-2 and TRBJ1-1; perhaps TRBD1 as D (5 bases). Trimming removed 0 bases at V and 6 bases at J, with 14 bases between. Germline lookup yields CDR1 LGHNA and CDR2 YNFKEQ. The CDR3 is 15 residues long. The CDR3 loop is CASSQDGGGSSEAFF. The DNA for the CDR3 is TGTGCCAGCAGCCAAGATGGCGGGGGTTCTTCTGAAGCTTTCTTT.

The CDR3 coding sequence is TGCGCCAGCAGCCAAGAACCCGGGACTGATGGCTACACCTTC. As protein: CASSQEPGTDGYTF. The chain is built from TRBV4-1 and TRBJ1-2, with a weak D call TRBD1 (5 bases). CDR1 is MGHRA, CDR2 YSYEKL, per germline. The CDR3 runs 14 residues. V was shortened by 0 bases and J by 6 bases, with 11 bases between the two germline ends.

The V and J genes are TRBV19 and TRBJ1-1, with TRBD1 identical over 9 bases. This CDR3 comprises 15 residues. The germline V gene has CDR1 LNHDA and CDR2 SQIVND (reference sequence). V lost 1 base and J lost 1; bases outside the gene matches: 1. The CDR3 loop reads CASSIVDRGNTEAFF. The CDR3 DNA follows: TGTGCCAGTAGTATAGTGGACAGGGGGAACACTGAAGCTTTCTTT.

V gene TRBV6-5 combines with J gene TRBJ1-2; D is perhaps TRBD1 (5 bases). The V end was cut by 7 bases, the J end by 4 bases, with 13 bases between. The CDR3 covers 13 residues. CDR1 is MNHEY, CDR2 SVGAGI, per germline. CDR3 coding DNA: TGTGCCAGCAACTCAGACAGATTCTATGGCTACACCTTC. It specifies CASNSDRFYGYTF.

The rearrangement links TRBV2 to TRBJ2-7, with a weak D call TRBD2 (5 bases). V gave up 3 bases and J gave up 7 bases, with 16 bases separating them. Germline V gene data show CDR1 as SNHLY and CDR2 as FYNNEI. This CDR3 contains 14 residues. CDR3 sequence: CASSEAAGGKEQYF. The CDR3 bases are TGTGCCAGCAGTGAGGCTGCGGGTGGGAAGGAGCAGTACTTC.

This chain links TRBV5-5 with TRBJ1-3, with 9 bases matching TRBD1. The junction had 10 bases not matched to a gene; V was cut back by 5 bases and J by 4 bases. Germline V gene sequence: CDR1 SGHKS, CDR2 YYEKEE (reference sequence). The CDR3 extends over 16 amino acids. The CDR3 loop reads CASRFTGGAQGNTIYF. The DNA for the CDR3 is TGTGCCAGCAGGTTTACAGGGGGCGCGCAAGGAAACACCATATATTTT.

This clone was observed once. The J gene is TRBJ2-6, the V gene TRBV5-1; TRBD1 aligns across 7 bases. With 3 bases clipped from V and 1 base from J, the junction kept 10 bases outside the gene matches. The germline V gene has CDR1 SGHRS and CDR2 YFSETQ. The CDR3 covers 18 residues. The CDR3 DNA reads TGCGCCAGCAGCTCTCCGGGACAGTCACAGTCTGGGGCCAACGTCCTGACTTTC. This translates into CASSSPGQSQSGANVLTF.

The V and J genes are TRBV7-9 and TRBJ2-7; a possible D gene is TRBD1 (5 bases). The CDR3 is 15 residues long. CDR1 is SEHNR, CDR2 FQNEAQ, per germline (reference sequence). The V and J ends lost 5 bases and 2 bases respectively, with 16 bases between them. This CDR3 is CASSPYRSITYEQYF. The DNA of the CDR3 is TGTGCCAGCAGCCCCTACAGGTCCATTACCTACGAGCAGTACTTC.

The rearrangement uses TRBV28 and TRBJ1-4, with 7 positions matching TRBD1. The CDR3 contains 13 residues. The ends lost 8 bases at V and 3 bases at J; junction bases unmatched: 3. The germline gives CDR1 MDHEN, CDR2 SYDVKM. The CDR3 loop reads CASEGQPNEKLFF. CDR3 coding DNA: TGTGCCAGCGAGGGACAGCCTAATGAAAAACTGTTTTTT.

J is TRBJ1-2 and V is TRBV7-9; 7 nucleotides match TRBD1. CDR3 length: 17 residues. Trimming removed 4 bases from V and 0 bases from J; junction bases left unmatched: 11. CDR1 is SEHNR and CDR2 is FQNEAQ in the germline V gene (reference sequence). The CDR3 nucleotides read TGTGCCAGCAGCTACAGGACAGGAGGCGACCCTAACTATGGCTACACCTTC. This translates into CASSYRTGGDPNYGYTF.

CDR3 DNA: TGTGCCACCAGCAGAGAACGTCATCTAGCAGGCACAGATACGCAGTATTTT. Its translation is CATSRERHLAGTDTQYF. V is TRBV15 and J is TRBJ2-3; D perhaps matches TRBD2 (5 bases). Per the germline V gene, CDR1 is LNHNV and CDR2 is YYDKDF (reference sequence). The V gene lost 0 bases and the J gene lost 1 base, with 14 bases spanning the gap. The CDR3 has 17 residues.

The rearrangement links TRBV19 to TRBJ2-3; 10 nucleotides match TRBD2. The CDR3 length is 15 residues. Looked up from germline, CDR1 is LNHDA and CDR2 is SQIVND (reference sequence). With 4 bases clipped from V and 4 bases from J, the junction kept 5 bases outside the gene matches. CDR3 region: CASSTPAGGADTQYF. In nucleotides, the CDR3 is TGTGCCAGTAGTACTCCAGCGGGGGGGGCAGATACGCAGTATTTT.

CDR3 residues: CASSIVRGEKLFF. In DNA, the CDR3 is TGTGCCAGCAGCATAGTACGGGGTGAAAAACTGTTTTTT. The chain links TRBV6-5 to TRBJ1-4; no clear D. This CDR3 has 13 residues. Trimming took off 6 bases at V and 7 bases at J, with 12 bases between the two ends. CDR1 is MNHEY, CDR2 SVGAGI, per germline.

The chain links TRBV11-2 to TRBJ2-2; 11 bases fit TRBD2. V dropped 3 bases and J dropped 3; count of bases not matched to a gene: 6. CDR1 SGHAT and CDR2 FQNNGV come from the germline V gene. The CDR3 is 17 residues long. CDR3 region: CASSLPLLAGDTGELFF. CDR3 nucleotide sequence: TGTGCCAGCAGCTTGCCCCTACTAGCGGGAGACACCGGGGAGCTGTTTTTT.

The chain employs TRBV18 and TRBJ1-4; 7 bases align to TRBD1. This CDR3 comprises 15 residues. The V and J ends lost 6 bases and 4 bases, in that order; junction bases with no gene match: 8. Germline CDR1 and CDR2: KGHSH and LQKENI. Here the CDR3 DNA reads TGTGCCAGCTCGGCCAGACAGGGAATTAATGAAAAACTGTTTTTT. It yields the protein CASSARQGINEKLFF.

The chain combines TRBV6-2 or TRBV6-3 with TRBJ2-7; 11 positions match TRBD1. This CDR3 spans 15 amino acids. V was clipped by 5 bases and J by 6 bases; unmatched bases: 9. Germline CDR1 reads MNHEY; CDR2 reads SVGEGT. CDR3 in amino acids: CASSRTDRGLGEQYF. DNA for the CDR3: TGTGCCAGCAGTCGAACGGACAGGGGGCTTGGCGAGCAGTACTTC.